This is a list of T cell receptor beta chains from one sample in a study of long-term antiretroviral therapy in people with HIV. The assay was immunoSEQ multiplex PCR, and TCRdb's table has in-frame clones only and misses some. Of more than 35,000 clones listed, 90% to 95% are singletons. Material: unsorted PBMCs, obtained 3.7 years after starting antiretroviral therapy. These receptor sequences come from a woman in her fifties or sixties with HIV. CDR3s leave out the opening cysteine and the closing phenylalanine or tryptophan. The order of the fields is J gene, V gene, CDR3 protein.

j_call: TRBJ2-5; v_call: TRBV23-1; cdr3_aa: ASPSDGGAGETQY
j_call: TRBJ2-7; v_call: TRBV11-1; cdr3_aa: ASSLTSGGALSSYEQY
j_call: TRBJ2-7; v_call: TRBV11-2; cdr3_aa: ASSLLGGGLSYEQY
j_call: TRBJ2-1; v_call: TRBV13; cdr3_aa: ASSLGRRGANEQF
j_call: TRBJ1-2; v_call: TRBV10-3; cdr3_aa: AISGLVPGQGAAGYT
j_call: TRBJ2-2; v_call: TRBV25-1; cdr3_aa: ASSEKGKTGELF
j_call: TRBJ2-1; v_call: TRBV7-2; cdr3_aa: ASSLRTGSSYNEQF
j_call: TRBJ2-6; v_call: TRBV7-7; cdr3_aa: ASSTHRESNSGANVLT
j_call: TRBJ2-1; v_call: TRBV25-1; cdr3_aa: ASSELRSDEQF
j_call: TRBJ1-2; v_call: TRBV7-9; cdr3_aa: ASSSEHGAVYYGYT
j_call: TRBJ1-2; v_call: TRBV25-1; cdr3_aa: ASSWGAQGSYGYT
j_call: TRBJ1-1; v_call: TRBV2; cdr3_aa: ASSPGLPLGTEAF
j_call: TRBJ1-5; v_call: TRBV2; cdr3_aa: ASRPTGGTNQPQH
j_call: TRBJ1-1; v_call: TRBV4-1; cdr3_aa: ASSRTTEAF
j_call: TRBJ1-2; v_call: TRBV7-3; cdr3_aa: ASSLTPGGSYGYT
j_call: TRBJ1-2; v_call: TRBV5-8; cdr3_aa: ASSPTYGYT
j_call: TRBJ2-7; v_call: TRBV7-2; cdr3_aa: ASSWGPPSYEQY
j_call: TRBJ1-4; v_call: TRBV6-1; cdr3_aa: ASSIGAANEKLF
j_call: TRBJ1-1; v_call: TRBV7-3; cdr3_aa: ASSLKPPPGTGGANTEAF
j_call: TRBJ2-7; v_call: TRBV5-1; cdr3_aa: ASSSGNYEQY
j_call: TRBJ2-3; v_call: TRBV19; cdr3_aa: ASRGQGTDTQY